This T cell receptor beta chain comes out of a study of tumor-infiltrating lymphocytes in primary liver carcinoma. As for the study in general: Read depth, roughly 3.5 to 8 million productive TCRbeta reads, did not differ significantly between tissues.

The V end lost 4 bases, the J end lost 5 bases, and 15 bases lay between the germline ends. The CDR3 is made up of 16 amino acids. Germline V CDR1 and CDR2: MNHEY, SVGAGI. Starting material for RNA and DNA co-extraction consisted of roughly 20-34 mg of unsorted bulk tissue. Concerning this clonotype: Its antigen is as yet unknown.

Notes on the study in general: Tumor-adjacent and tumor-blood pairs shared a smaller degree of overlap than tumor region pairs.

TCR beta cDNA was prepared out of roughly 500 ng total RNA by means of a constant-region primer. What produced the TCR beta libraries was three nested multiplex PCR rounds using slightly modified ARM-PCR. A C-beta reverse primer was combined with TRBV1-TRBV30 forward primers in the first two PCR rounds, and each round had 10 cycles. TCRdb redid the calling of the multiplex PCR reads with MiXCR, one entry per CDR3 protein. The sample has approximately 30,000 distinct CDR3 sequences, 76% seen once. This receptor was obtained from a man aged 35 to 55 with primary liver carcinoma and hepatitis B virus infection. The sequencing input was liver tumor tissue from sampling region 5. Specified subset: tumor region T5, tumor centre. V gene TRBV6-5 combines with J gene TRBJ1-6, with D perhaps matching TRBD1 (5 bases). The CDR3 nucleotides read TGTGCCAGCAGTTCGGATGGGGGGGGAAATAATTCACCCCTCCACTTT. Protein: CASSSDGGGNNSPLHF.